The 12 T cell receptor beta chains given below trace back to one sample, sequenced in a study of technical replicates of blood from a few donors. The repertoire was sequenced with immunoSEQ multiplex PCR; TCRdb's copy has only in-frame clones and lacks some. The sample has 85,000 to 95,000 clones, 90% to 97% seen once. Sequencing used T cells isolated from PBMCs. The origin of the receptors is a human donor in good health.

The chain couples TRBV6-4 to TRBJ1-5; D remains unclear. The CDR3 contains 15 residues. Germline assignment: CDR1 MRHNA and CDR2 SNTAGT. V dropped 0 bases and J dropped 2 bases, with 8 bases sitting between them. CDR3 nucleotides: TGTGCCAGCAGTGACTCGAAGCAGGGCAATCAGCCCCAGCATTTT. Amino acids: CASSDSKQGNQPQHF.

The chain has TRBV6-6 and TRBJ2-7; 8 nucleotides match TRBD2. The CDR3 runs 14 residues. The V gene end was trimmed by 9 bases and the J gene end by 3 bases; junction bases not matched to a gene: 10. Germline loops: CDR1 MNHNY, CDR2 SVGAGI (reference sequence). The CDR3 DNA reads TGTGCCAGTGGTGTGGCGGGAGGTCTCTACGAGCAGTACTTC. Residues: CASGVAGGLYEQYF.

The chain has TRBV7-9 and TRBJ1-4; 7 nucleotides align to TRBD1. The V gene's germline CDR1 is SEHNR and CDR2 FQNEAQ (reference sequence). Trimming cost V 5 bases and J 0 bases; bases outside gene matches: 3. This CDR3 comprises 15 residues. The CDR3 region has the DNA TGTGCCAGCAGCCCGGGGACAGCAACTAATGAAAAACTGTTTTTT. Translation gives CASSPGTATNEKLFF. Based on the CDR3 plus reference TRBV7-9 and TRBJ1-4, the full variable domain is DTGVSQNPRHKITKRGQNVTFRCDPISEHNRLYWYRQTLGQGPEFLTYFQNEAQLEKSRLLSDRFSAERPKGSFSTLEIQRTEQGDSAMYLCASSPGTATNEKLFFGSGTQLSVL.

The chain is built from TRBV2 and TRBJ2-7; 8 bases are shared with TRBD2. V dropped 5 bases and J dropped 6; count of bases not matched to a gene: 9. Looked up from germline, CDR1 is SNHLY and CDR2 is FYNNEI. The CDR3 totals 14 residues. The DNA for the CDR3 is TGTGCCAGCAGTCCTGGACTAGCTAGCTTCGAGCAGTACTTC. Translating it yields CASSPGLASFEQYF.

The chain recombines TRBV5-4 with TRBJ2-7, with D possibly being TRBD1 (5 bases). The germline V and J ends were trimmed by 4 bases and 0 bases, with 11 bases remaining between them. CDR3 length: 14 residues. Germline lookup yields CDR1 SGHNT and CDR2 YYREEE (reference sequence). The CDR3 coding sequence is TGTGCCAGCAGCCTGACAGCACACTCCTACGAGCAGTACTTC. Translating it yields CASSLTAHSYEQYF. The whole variable domain, filled in from reference TRBV5-4 and TRBJ2-7, reads ETGVTQSPTHLIKTRGQQVTLRCSSQSGHNTVSWYQQALGQGPQFIFQYYREEENGRGNFPPRFSGLQFPNYSSELNVNALELDDSALYLCASSLTAHSYEQYFGPGTRLTVT.

This chain connects TRBV5-5 to TRBJ1-4; tentatively, D is TRBD1 (5 bases). V lost 4 bases and J 0 bases, leaving 13 bases between the germline ends. Germline V gene sequence: CDR1 SGHKS, CDR2 YYEKEE (reference sequence). The CDR3 has 16 residues. CDR3 amino acids: CASSLGGGTTNEKLFF. CDR3 bases: TGTGCCAGCAGCCTGGGGGGAGGGACAACTAATGAAAAACTGTTTTTT.

V gene TRBV7-2 combines with J gene TRBJ2-1, with D possibly TRBD2 on 6 matching bases. Trimming took 5 bases from V and 2 from J, leaving 10 bases between them. Germline-derived CDR1 and CDR2 are SGHTA and FQGNSA. The CDR3 totals 14 residues. CDR3: CASSPPGAYNEQFF. CDR3 sequence (DNA): TGTGCCAGCAGCCCTCCGGGAGCCTACAATGAGCAGTTCTTC.

This chain links TRBV29-1 with TRBJ2-3; the match to TRBD2 covers 10 bases. Trimming removed 6 bases from V and 3 bases from J; junction bases left unmatched: 6. The CDR3 length is 14 residues. CDR1 and CDR2 (germline): SQVTM, ANQGSEA. CDR3 in amino acids: CSVRLAGVTDTQYF. CDR3 bases: TGCAGCGTCCGACTAGCGGGTGTAACAGATACGCAGTATTTT.

V gene TRBV19 combines with J gene TRBJ2-7; no firm D call. CDR1 and CDR2 from the germline V gene are LNHDA and SQIVND (reference sequence). This CDR3 spans 14 amino acids. V was shortened by 6 bases and J by 1 base, with 13 bases between the two germline ends. The CDR3 here is CASRPSGPSYEQYF. The DNA of the CDR3 is TGTGCCAGTAGACCCTCAGGCCCATCCTACGAGCAGTACTTC.

This clone was counted a single time. The chain joins TRBV19 to TRBJ1-5; D perhaps matches TRBD1 (6 bases). Deletions cut 3 bases from V and 4 bases from J, with 13 bases between. The germline V gene has CDR1 LNHDA and CDR2 SQIVND (reference sequence). CDR3 length: 15 residues. Written as DNA, the CDR3 is TGTGCCAGTAGTATTACAGGACAGACGAATCAGCCCCAGCATTTT. Its translation: CASSITGQTNQPQHF.

A word on this clone: Additional DNA sequences in this sample encode the identical CDR3. The chain carries TRBV19 and TRBJ2-7; TRBD1 aligns across 12 bases. Germline V gene data show CDR1 as LNHDA and CDR2 as SQIVND (reference sequence). The trim removed 10 bases at V and 6 bases at J, leaving 7 bases unmatched. The CDR3 is made up of 13 amino acids. CDR3 in DNA: TGTGCCACCCGTGGGACAGGGGGCGGCGAGCAGTACTTC. Amino acid sequence: CATRGTGGGEQYF.

This clone has just one count. V is TRBV6-5 and J is TRBJ2-7; 9 bases match TRBD1. The V segment lost 6 bases and the J segment 5 bases; nucleotides outside the gene matches: 11. The CDR3 extends over 15 amino acids. Germline V gene lookup returns CDR1 MNHEY and CDR2 SVGAGI. CDR3 coding DNA: TGTGCCAGCAGGACTAGAACAGGGGGCTACGACGAGCAGTACTTC. Translation gives CASRTRTGGYDEQYF.